The clone carrying this T cell receptor (beta chain) was counted between two and nine times. Its antigen is still unknown. These data belong to a study of T-cell memory formation after mild COVID-19. Study-level information: Clusters were largely donor specific. Findings of the study overall: Confirmation of SARS-CoV-2 specificity was lacking for second-wave clones peaking day 37. In pre-infection memory, a portion of responding clones appeared, which suggested that cross-reactive memory joined. While clones contracting from day 15 to 85 were balanced between CD4 and CD8, later expanders leaned CD4+.

TCRdb reprocessed the 5' RACE reads with MiXCR, giving one entry per CDR3 protein. The data contain under 350,000 distinct CDR3 sequences, around 16% of them singletons. The sequenced material came from PBMCs or a T cell subset sorted from them (not recorded which). This TCR came from a man younger than 30 who had mild COVID-19 (a few samples of this study predate the infection). Cell type and time point are not known.

This CDR3 reads CATGTGVGTEAFF. CDR3 coding DNA: TGTGCCACCGGCACAGGGGTGGGGACTGAAGCTTTCTTT. This chain connects TRBV24-1 to TRBJ1-1; 7 nucleotides line up with TRBD1. Germline CDR1 reads KGHDR; CDR2 reads SFDVKD. The CDR3 is made up of 13 amino acids. The junction had 8 bases not matched to a gene; V was cut back by 9 bases and J by 5 bases.